This TCR beta chain was identified in a study of vaccination and CD4 T cells after COVID-19. Specified treatment: roughly ten-day PBMC culture with coronavirus spike peptide pools or control peptides (ViraFEST assay). The authors swapped half the medium for fresh IL-2 medium on days 3 and 7. With regard to this clonotype: As yet, its antigen is unknown.

Cultured CD4+ T-cell DNA underwent Oncomine TCR Beta short-read sequencing. TCRdb redid the calling of the PCR reads with MiXCR, one entry per CDR3 protein. The sample lists 15,000 to 20,000 distinct CDR3 sequences, 35% to 50% occurring once. This clonotype was obtained from a human donor who had recovered from COVID-19. This specimen consisted of CD4+ T cells from blood, cultured in vitro, obtained after SARS-CoV-2 vaccination.

The CDR3 reads CASSLSRSNQPQHF. Here the CDR3 DNA reads TGTGCCAGCAGCTTGAGCCGAAGCAATCAGCCCCAGCATTTT. The chain has TRBV7-2 and TRBJ1-5; D not certain. The length of the CDR3 is 14 residues. The germline gives CDR1 SGHTA, CDR2 FQGNSA. V was pared by 3 bases and J by 1 base, with 7 bases between.